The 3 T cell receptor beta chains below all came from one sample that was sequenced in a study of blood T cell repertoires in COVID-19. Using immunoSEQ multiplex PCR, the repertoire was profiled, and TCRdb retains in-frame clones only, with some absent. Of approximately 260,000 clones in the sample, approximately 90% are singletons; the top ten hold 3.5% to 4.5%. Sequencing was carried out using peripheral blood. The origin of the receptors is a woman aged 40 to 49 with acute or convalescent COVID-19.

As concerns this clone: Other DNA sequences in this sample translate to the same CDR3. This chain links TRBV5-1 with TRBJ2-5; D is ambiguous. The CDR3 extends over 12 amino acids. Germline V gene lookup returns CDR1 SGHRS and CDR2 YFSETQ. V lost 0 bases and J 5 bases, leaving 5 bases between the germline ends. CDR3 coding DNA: TGCGCCAGCAGCTTGGCGCGGGAGACCCAGTACTTC. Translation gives CASSLARETQYF.

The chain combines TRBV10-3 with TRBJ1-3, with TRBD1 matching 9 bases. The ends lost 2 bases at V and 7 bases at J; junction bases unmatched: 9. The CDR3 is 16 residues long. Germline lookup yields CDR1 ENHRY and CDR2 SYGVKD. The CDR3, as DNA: TGTGCCATCAGTGAGGGGGACAGGGATATTCGGAACACCATATATTTT. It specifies CAISEGDRDIRNTIYF.

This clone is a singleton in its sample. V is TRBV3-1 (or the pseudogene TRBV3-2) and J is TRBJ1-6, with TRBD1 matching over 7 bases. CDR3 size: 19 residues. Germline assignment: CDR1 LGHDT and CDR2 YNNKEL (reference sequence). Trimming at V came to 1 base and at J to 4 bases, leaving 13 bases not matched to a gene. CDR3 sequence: CASSQGTNSGTAYNSPLHF. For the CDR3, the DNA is TGTGCCAGCAGCCAAGGGACTAACTCCGGGACAGCATATAATTCACCCCTCCACTTT.